The 8 T cell receptor beta chains below come from one sample, sequenced in a study of CD8 T cells in ankylosing spondylitis. Overall study results and limits: Seemingly distinctive of ankylosing spondylitis blood was a TCR beta motif formed by eight highly homologous variants.

Their cognate antigens are unknown. Via MiXCR, TCRdb re-called the 5' RACE reads, giving one row per CDR3 protein. This table holds roughly 440,000 distinct CDR3 sequences, roughly 17% found once. Specimen: blood, either unsorted or a sorted T cell fraction (not recorded which). The source of these receptors is a male donor with ankylosing spondylitis.

For the CDR3, the DNA is TGTGCCATCAGGAGCGGGAGTTTTTCCTACAATGAGCAGTTCTTC. This encodes CAIRSGSFSYNEQFF. This chain connects TRBV10-3 to TRBJ2-1, with TRBD2 matching over 8 bases. The CDR3 consists of 15 residues. Per germline, CDR1 ENHRY and CDR2 SYGVKD. After removal of 6 bases from V and 1 base from J, the junction contained 5 bases not matched to a gene.

This clonotype has a count of ten or more. V gene TRBV10-3 combines with J gene TRBJ1-1; weak D call: TRBD1 (6 bases). CDR3 length: 14 residues. The V end was cut by 10 bases, the J end by 4 bases, with 19 bases between. Germline V gives CDR1 ENHRY, CDR2 SYGVKD. The CDR3 protein is CATGKDSLSTEAFF. DNA of the CDR3: TGTGCCACCGGGAAGGACAGCTTGAGCACTGAAGCTTTCTTT.

The J gene is TRBJ1-2, the V gene TRBV12-3 or TRBV12-4, with TRBD1 as a possible D gene (6 bases). The CDR3 is 14 residues long. Trimming cost V 4 bases and J 6 bases, with 15 bases left between them. CDR3 nucleotide sequence: TGTGCCAGCAGTTCCCCGGGGGCGCGAGATGGCTACACCTTC. This translates into CASSSPGARDGYTF.

This clonotype was detected only a few times. The chain couples TRBV3-1 to TRBJ2-7, with D tentatively TRBD2 (5 bases). The CDR3 has 14 amino acids. Trimming took off 5 bases at V and 9 bases at J, with 20 bases between the two ends. CDR1 and CDR2 from the germline V gene are LGHDT and YNNKEL (reference sequence). The CDR3 nucleotides are TGTGCCAGCAGCTCCAGGACTTCCGACCAGAGGCAGTACTTC. Translating gives CASSSRTSDQRQYF.

This clonotype was counted many times. The rearrangement joins TRBV20-1 to TRBJ2-1; TRBD1 aligns across 9 bases. The CDR3 consists of 14 residues. The J segment lost 6 bases and the V segment lost 6 bases, leaving 9 bases of the junction unmatched. Germline-derived CDR1 and CDR2 are DFQATT and SNEGSKA (reference sequence). The DNA for the CDR3 is TGCAGTGCCAATCCGGGACAGGGTACCAATGAGCAGTTCTTC. It translates to CSANPGQGTNEQFF.

This chain joins TRBV5-1 and TRBJ1-1, with a possible D match to TRBD1 (6 bases). V shed 4 bases and J shed 0 bases, with 10 bases lying between them. The CDR3 is made up of 14 amino acids. The germline V gene encodes CDR1 SGHRS and CDR2 YFSETQ. CDR3 loop: CASSGGQVNTEAFF. DNA of the CDR3: TGCGCCAGCAGCGGGGGACAAGTGAACACTGAAGCTTTCTTT.

This clonotype was detected once. The chain combines TRBV28 with TRBJ2-7; 7 nucleotides line up with TRBD1. From germline, CDR1 is MDHEN and CDR2 SYDVKM. Trimming removed 5 bases from V and 5 bases from J; junction bases left unmatched: 15. CDR3 length equals 16 residues. CDR3 coding DNA: TGTGCCAGCAGTCCAGGGGGTATTAGGGGTTTCCACGAGCAGTACTTC. This translates into CASSPGGIRGFHEQYF.

CDR3 sequence reads: CASSLSWVTGGNGYGYTF. CDR3 coding DNA: TGTGCCAGCAGCTTATCCTGGGTAACCGGAGGGAATGGTTATGGCTACACCTTC. V usage is TRBV11-2 and J usage is TRBJ1-2; D not resolved. Deletions cut 2 bases from V and 5 bases from J, with 24 bases between. CDR1 and CDR2 (germline): SGHAT, FQNNGV. The CDR3 has 18 amino acids.